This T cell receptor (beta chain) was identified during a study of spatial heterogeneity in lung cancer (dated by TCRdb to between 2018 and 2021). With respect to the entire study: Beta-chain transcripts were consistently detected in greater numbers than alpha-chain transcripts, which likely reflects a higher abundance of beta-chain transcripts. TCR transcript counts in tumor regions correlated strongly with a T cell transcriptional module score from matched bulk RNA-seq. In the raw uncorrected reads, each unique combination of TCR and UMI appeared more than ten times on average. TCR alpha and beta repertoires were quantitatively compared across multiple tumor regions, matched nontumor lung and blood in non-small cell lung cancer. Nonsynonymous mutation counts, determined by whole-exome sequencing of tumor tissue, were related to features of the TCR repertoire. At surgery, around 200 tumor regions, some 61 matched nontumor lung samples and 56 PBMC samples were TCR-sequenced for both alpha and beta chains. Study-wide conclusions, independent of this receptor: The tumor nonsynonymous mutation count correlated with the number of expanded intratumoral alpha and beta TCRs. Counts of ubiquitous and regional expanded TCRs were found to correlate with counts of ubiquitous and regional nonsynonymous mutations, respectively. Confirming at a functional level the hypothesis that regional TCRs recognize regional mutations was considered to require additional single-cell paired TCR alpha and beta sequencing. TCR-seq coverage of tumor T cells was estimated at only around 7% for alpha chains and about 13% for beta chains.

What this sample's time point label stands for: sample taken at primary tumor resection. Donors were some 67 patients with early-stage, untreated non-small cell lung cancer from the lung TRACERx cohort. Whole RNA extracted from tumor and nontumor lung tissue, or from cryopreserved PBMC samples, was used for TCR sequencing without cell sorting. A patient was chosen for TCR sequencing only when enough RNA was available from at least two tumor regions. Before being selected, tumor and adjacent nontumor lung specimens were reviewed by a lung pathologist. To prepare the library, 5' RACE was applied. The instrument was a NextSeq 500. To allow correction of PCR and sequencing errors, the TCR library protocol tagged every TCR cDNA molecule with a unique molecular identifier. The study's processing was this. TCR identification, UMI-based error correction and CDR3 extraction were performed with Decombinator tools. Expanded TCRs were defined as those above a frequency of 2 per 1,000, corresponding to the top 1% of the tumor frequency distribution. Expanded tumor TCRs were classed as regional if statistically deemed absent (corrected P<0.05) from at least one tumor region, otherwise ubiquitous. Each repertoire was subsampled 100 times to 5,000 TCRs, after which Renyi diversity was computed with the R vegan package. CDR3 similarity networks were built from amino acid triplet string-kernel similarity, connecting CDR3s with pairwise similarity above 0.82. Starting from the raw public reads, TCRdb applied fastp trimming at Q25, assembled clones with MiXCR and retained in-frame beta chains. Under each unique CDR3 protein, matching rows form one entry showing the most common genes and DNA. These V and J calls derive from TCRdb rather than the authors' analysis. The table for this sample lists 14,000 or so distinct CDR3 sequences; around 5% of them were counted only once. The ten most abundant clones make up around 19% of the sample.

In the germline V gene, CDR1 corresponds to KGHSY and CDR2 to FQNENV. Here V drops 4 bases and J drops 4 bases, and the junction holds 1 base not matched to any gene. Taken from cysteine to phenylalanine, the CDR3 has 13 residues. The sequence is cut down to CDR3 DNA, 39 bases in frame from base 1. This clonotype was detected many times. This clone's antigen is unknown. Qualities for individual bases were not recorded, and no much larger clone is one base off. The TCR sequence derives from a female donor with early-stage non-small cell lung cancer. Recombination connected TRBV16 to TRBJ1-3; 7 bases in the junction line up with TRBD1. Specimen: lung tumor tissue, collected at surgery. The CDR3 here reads CASSLDRGNTIYF. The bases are TGTGCCAGCAGCCTGGACAGGGGAAACACCATATATTTT.